This T cell receptor beta chain came from a study of blood T cell repertoires in COVID-19. Study as a whole: From T cells, B-cell-depleted T cells, or PBMCs came the material, which was cDNA or gDNA.

This CDR3 comprises 15 residues. Germline lookup yields CDR1 SNHLY and CDR2 FYNNEI. The V gene end was trimmed by 4 bases and the J gene end by 6 bases; junction bases not matched to a gene: 9. Assay: immunoSEQ multiplex PCR; the TCRdb copy retains only in-frame clones and omits some. The sample has about 140,000 clones; more than 80% are singletons. In terms of age and location, participants ranged from roughly 18 to 100 years and lived in roughly 22 US areas. All exposed participants met a person with COVID-19 within 2 weeks before entering the study. The rearrangement links TRBV2 to TRBJ2-1; TRBD1 matches 7 bases. The sequence was obtained from a woman under 30 who had been exposed to COVID-19. Sequencing used PBMCs or T cells enriched from blood (not recorded which). For the CDR3, the DNA is TGTGCCAGCAGTGTCTATTTGACAGGGTCCAATGAGCAGTTCTTC. It codes for CASSVYLTGSNEQFF.